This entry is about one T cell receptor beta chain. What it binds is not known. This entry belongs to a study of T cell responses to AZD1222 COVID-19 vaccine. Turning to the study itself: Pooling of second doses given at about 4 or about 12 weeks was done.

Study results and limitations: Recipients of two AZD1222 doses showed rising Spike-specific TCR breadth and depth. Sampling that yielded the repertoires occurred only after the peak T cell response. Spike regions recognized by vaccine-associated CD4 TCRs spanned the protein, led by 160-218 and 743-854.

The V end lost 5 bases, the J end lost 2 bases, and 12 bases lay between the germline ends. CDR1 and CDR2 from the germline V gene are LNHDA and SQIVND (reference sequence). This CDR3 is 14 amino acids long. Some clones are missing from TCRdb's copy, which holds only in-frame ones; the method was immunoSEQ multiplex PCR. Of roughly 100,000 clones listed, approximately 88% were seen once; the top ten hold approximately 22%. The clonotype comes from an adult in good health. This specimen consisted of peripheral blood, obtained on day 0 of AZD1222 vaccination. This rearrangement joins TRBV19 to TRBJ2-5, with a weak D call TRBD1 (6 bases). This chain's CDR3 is CASSAPDSQETQYF. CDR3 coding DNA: TGTGCCAGTAGTGCCCCGGACAGTCAAGAGACCCAGTACTTC.